One and the same sample provided the 10 T cell receptor beta chains below, sequenced in a study of blood T cell repertoires in COVID-19. Sequenced by immunoSEQ multiplex PCR; TCRdb stores in-frame clones only, minus some. The sample has about 250,000 clones; roughly 90% are singletons. Material: peripheral blood. The receptors were gathered from a woman aged 55-69 years with COVID-19, enrolled during active disease.

This chain links TRBV14 with TRBJ1-2; possibly TRBD1 for D (6 bases). In germline, CDR1 is SGHDN, CDR2 FVKESK. The CDR3 loop spans 15 amino acids. The V end was cut by 10 bases, the J end by 4 bases, with 22 bases between. CDR3 in amino acids: CATRGAGASGYGYTF. The DNA for the CDR3 is TGTGCCACGCGCGGCGCGGGGGCAAGTGGCTATGGCTACACCTTC.

In regard to this clone: In the same sample, other DNA sequences code for this CDR3. The chain is built from TRBV6-5 and TRBJ1-2; tentative D call: TRBD1 (5 bases). From germline, CDR1 is MNHEY and CDR2 SVGAGI. The CDR3 totals 12 residues. V lost 6 bases to trimming and J lost 4 bases, with 9 bases between them. The CDR3 region is CASREGLYGYTF. In nucleotides, the CDR3 is TGTGCCAGCAGGGAGGGACTCTATGGCTACACCTTC.

This clone has a single count. The CDR3 nucleotides read TGTGCCAGCAGCTTAAGAGACGGGGTCAACTATGGCTACACCTTC. It is translated as CASSLRDGVNYGYTF. V usage is TRBV6-2 or TRBV6-3 and J usage is TRBJ1-2; no firm D call. The germline V gene has CDR1 MNHEY and CDR2 SVGEGT. Trimming stripped 6 bases from V and 2 bases from J, with 16 bases between. The CDR3 extends over 15 amino acids.

This chain links TRBV25-1 with TRBJ1-2; 8 bases are a match to TRBD1. Losses at the gene ends were 3 bases for V and 4 bases for J; bases not matched to a gene: 13. This CDR3 is built from 17 residues. Germline CDR1 reads MGHDK; CDR2 reads SYGVNS. CDR3 coding DNA: TGTGCCAGCAGTGAGTCCAGAACAGGGGGGATTGCCTATGGCTACACCTTC. It yields the protein CASSESRTGGIAYGYTF.

V and J are TRBV7-9 and TRBJ1-1; perhaps TRBD1 as D (6 bases). The CDR3 totals 15 residues. Germline V gives CDR1 SEHNR, CDR2 FQNEAQ (reference sequence). Trimming left V 0 bases short and J 1 base short, with 9 bases between. The CDR3 protein is CASSLAQGKNTEAFF. CDR3 DNA sequence: TGTGCCAGCAGCTTAGCCCAGGGGAAGAACACTGAAGCTTTCTTT.

V is TRBV2 and J is TRBJ1-1; 9 nucleotides agree with TRBD1. J gave up 4 bases and V 10 bases, and 19 bases lay outside the gene matches. The CDR3 is made up of 17 amino acids. Germline CDR1 and CDR2: SNHLY and FYNNEI. Here the CDR3 reads CAIQAWDRDLGSTEAFF. In DNA form, the CDR3 reads TGTGCCATTCAAGCCTGGGACAGGGATTTGGGGAGCACTGAAGCTTTCTTT. The entire variable domain, with the rest obtained from reference TRBV2 and TRBJ1-1, is as follows: EPEVTQTPSHQVTQMGQEVILRCVPISNHLYFYWYRQILGQKVEFLVSFYNNEISEKSEIFDDQFSVERPDGSNFTLKIRSTKLEDSAMYFCAIQAWDRDLGSTEAFFGQGTRLTVV.

The J gene is TRBJ1-1, the V gene TRBV6-6; TRBD1 matches at 8 bases. This CDR3 has 15 amino acids. Trimming cost V 2 bases and J 1 base; bases outside gene matches: 3. The germline V gene encodes CDR1 MNHNY and CDR2 SVGAGI (reference sequence). CDR3 residues: CASSYPGTGNTEAFF. DNA of the CDR3: TGTGCCAGCAGTTACCCTGGGACAGGGAACACTGAAGCTTTCTTT.

V gene TRBV6-2 or TRBV6-3 combines with J gene TRBJ1-2; 7 bases align to TRBD1. V trimming: 6 bases; J trimming: 5 bases; junction bases outside the gene matches: 12. Germline assignment: CDR1 MNHEY and CDR2 SVGEGT. CDR3 length: 15 amino acids. CDR3 in DNA: TGTGCCAGCAGCCAGACTAGACAGGGATTTTATGGCTACACCTTC. Residues: CASSQTRQGFYGYTF.

The CDR3 DNA follows: TGTGCCAGCTCACCACCGACTAGCGGGCTATACAATGAGCAGTTCTTC. Protein sequence: CASSPPTSGLYNEQFF. This sequence joins TRBV18 and TRBJ2-1; TRBD2 matches 10 bases. The CDR3 runs to 16 residues. Germline trimming cut 0 bases from V and 4 bases from J; bases unmatched to any gene: 3. CDR1 and CDR2 from the germline V gene are KGHSH and LQKENI.

This clone was seen just once. The chain joins TRBV7-2 to TRBJ2-3, with 7 bases aligning to TRBD1. J lost 2 bases, V lost 6 bases, and 5 bases had no gene match. CDR1 and CDR2 (germline): SGHTA, FQGNSA. The CDR3 extends over 14 amino acids. The CDR3 nucleotides are TGTGCCAGCAGTCCGGGACAGCCCACAGATACGCAGTATTTT. Its protein product is CASSPGQPTDTQYF.